This entry lists 11 T cell receptor beta chains sequenced from one sample in a study of vaccination and CD4 T cells after COVID-19. The Oncomine TCR Beta short-read assay sequenced DNA from cultured CD4+ T cells. TCRdb reprocessed the PCR reads via MiXCR and lists one record per CDR3 protein. Of about 6,900 distinct CDR3 sequences listed, 50% to 55% are singletons. The antigens these receptors bind are not known. Documented treatment: roughly ten-day PBMC culture with coronavirus spike peptide pools or control peptides (ViraFEST assay). According to the study, CD4+ T cells from the unexposed donor were gathered ahead of the COVID-19 pandemic (2011-2018). The specimen sequenced was CD4+ T cells from blood, cultured in vitro. These receptors were taken from a human donor in good health.

In DNA, the CDR3 is TGCAGTGCTAGTGAACAGGGCGGCTACACCTTC. This gives the protein CSASEQGGYTF. The chain links TRBV20-1 to TRBJ1-2, with D maybe TRBD1 (6 bases). This CDR3 region has 11 residues. Trimming took off 3 bases at V and 8 bases at J, with 10 bases between the two ends. Germline V CDR1 and CDR2: DFQATT, SNEGSKA (reference sequence).

This chain uses TRBV30 with TRBJ2-4, with D uncertain. V gave up 0 bases and J gave up 3 bases, with 3 bases separating them. Germline CDR1 GTSNPN, CDR2 SVGIG (reference sequence). This CDR3 contains 12 residues. CDR3 nucleotides: TGTGCCTGGAGTGTGGGCAAAAACATTCAGTACTTC. Protein: CAWSVGKNIQYF.

The chain uses TRBV20-1 and TRBJ2-7; D might be TRBD2 (6 bases). V was shortened by 3 bases and J by 7 bases, with 13 bases between the two germline ends. The CDR3 has 12 amino acids. Germline-derived CDR1 and CDR2 are DFQATT and SNEGSKA (reference sequence). CDR3 amino acids: CSARGTPLEQYF. For the CDR3, the DNA is TGCAGTGCTAGGGGGACTCCCCTGGAGCAGTACTTC.

This chain links TRBV20-1 with TRBJ2-7; 8 nucleotides match TRBD1. J gave up 7 bases and V 6 bases, and 11 bases lay outside the gene matches. The germline V gene has CDR1 DFQATT and CDR2 SNEGSKA (reference sequence). CDR3 length equals 13 residues. This CDR3 is CSAVPGQAVEQYF. CDR3 bases: TGCAGTGCCGTCCCGGGACAGGCGGTAGAGCAGTACTTC.

A few counts support this clonotype. The chain has TRBV7-6 and TRBJ2-7, with TRBD2 matching over 10 bases. J was trimmed by 2 bases and V by 2 bases; bases with no gene match: 6. This CDR3 region has 16 residues. Looked up from germline, CDR1 is SGHVS and CDR2 is FNYEAQ. The CDR3 region has the DNA TGTGCCAGCAGCTTAACTACTAGCGGGGCCCCCTACGAGCAGTACTTC. It is translated as CASSLTTSGAPYEQYF.

The chain carries TRBV4-3 and TRBJ1-1; D is ambiguous. The V gene lost 0 bases and the J gene lost 2 bases, with 10 bases spanning the gap. This CDR3 has 15 amino acids. Germline assignment: CDR1 LGHNA and CDR2 YSLEER. CDR3 amino acids: CASSQDGGANTEAFF. In DNA, the CDR3 is TGCGCCAGCAGCCAAGACGGAGGAGCTAACACTGAAGCTTTCTTT.

The chain has TRBV4-1 and TRBJ2-7; 9 bases line up with TRBD2. The CDR3 spans 13 residues. Germline V CDR1 and CDR2: MGHRA, YSYEKL. J was trimmed by 12 bases and V by 0 bases; bases with no gene match: 6. The CDR3 DNA reads as TGCGCCAGCAGCCAAGATAGGGCGGGAGGGCTGTACTTC. Protein product: CASSQDRAGGLYF.

This clonotype was recorded once. The rearrangement uses TRBV9 and TRBJ1-1, with 8 positions matching TRBD1. V lost 2 bases, J lost 5 bases, and 2 bases stayed unmatched. The CDR3 is 13 residues long. Looked up from germline, CDR1 is SGDLS and CDR2 is YYNGEE. This chain's CDR3 is CASSVDRGTEAFF. The CDR3 DNA is TGTGCCAGCAGCGTCGACAGGGGTACTGAAGCTTTCTTT.

The sample holds a few counts of this clonotype. The gene calls are TRBV6-1 and TRBJ1-3, with TRBD1 identical over 11 bases. This CDR3 region has 15 residues. V shed 3 bases, J shed 4 bases, and the junction held 2 bases outside the gene matches. Germline lookup yields CDR1 MNHNS and CDR2 SASEGT. In DNA, the CDR3 is TGTGCCAGCAGTGATGGGACAGGGGGGGGAAACACCATATATTTT. Amino acids: CASSDGTGGGNTIYF.

This chain joins TRBV12-3 or TRBV12-4 and TRBJ2-1; D possibly corresponds to TRBD2 (6 bases). The CDR3 spans 14 residues. With 1 base removed from V and 5 bases from J, the gap between germline ends came to 9 bases. The CDR3 DNA sequence: TGTGCCAGCAGTTTAGAGCGGGCGGACAATGAGCAGTTCTTC. As protein: CASSLERADNEQFF.

This clonotype was seen a few times. The rearrangement joins TRBV6-1 to TRBJ1-6; tentatively, D is TRBD1 (6 bases). The CDR3 is 15 residues long. In germline, CDR1 is MNHNS, CDR2 SASEGT. V shed 5 bases and J shed 11 bases, with 19 bases lying between them. The CDR3 region has the DNA TGTGCCAGCAGTCGGACAGTCGGTCAAAGGGCACCCCTCCACTTT. Residues: CASSRTVGQRAPLHF.